Sequencing of this T cell receptor beta chain was carried out in a study of cytomegalovirus exposure and HLA in healthy donors. Deletions cut 8 bases from V and 2 bases from J, with 12 bases between. CDR1 and CDR2 (germline): MNHEY, SVGAGI. The CDR3 is 14 residues long. PCR was performed using 60 Vbeta and 13 Jbeta primers. The repertoire was sequenced with immunoSEQ multiplex PCR; TCRdb's copy has only in-frame clones and lacks some. The top ten clones hold 2.5% to 4% of a sample with approximately 140,000 clones, around 80% of them seen once. This chain joins TRBV6-5 and TRBJ2-2; D not resolved. The sequence came from a middle-aged man in good health and CMV-seronegative. Sequenced material: PBMCs. The CDR3 region has the DNA TGTGCCAGCCAAAGACATGGTAACACCGGGGAGCTGTTTTTT. It yields the protein CASQRHGNTGELFF.